The rows below give T cell receptor beta chains drawn from one sample of a study of vaccination effects on CD4 cells after COVID-19. Data came from immunoSEQ multiplex PCR; TCRdb stores just in-frame clones and leaves some out. The sample has about 24,000 clones; about 76% are singletons. Their antigens are not known. This sample comprised CD4+ T cells from PBMCs cultured with SARS-CoV-2 spike peptides, obtained before COVID-19 vaccination. These receptors all come from a human donor who received a COVID-19 vaccine. Each CDR3 is given with its conserved first and last residue. D genes are given only for firm matches. Some rows have no size entry. The others give once, few or many, or a class for an expanded clone.

d_gene	abundance	j_gene	v_gene	CDR3aa	CDR3nt
TRBD1	NA	TRBJ1-2	TRBV5-1	CASSDGTGGYGYTF	TGCGCCAGCAGCGACGGGACAGGGGGCTATGGCTACACCTTC
NA	NA	TRBJ1-2	TRBV5-1	CASSLVYSQLNYGYTF	TGCGCCAGCAGCTTGGTCTACAGCCAATTAAACTATGGCTACACCTTC
TRBD1	NA	TRBJ1-1	TRBV5-4	CASSFGQGNTEAFF	TGTGCCAGCAGCTTCGGACAGGGCAACACTGAAGCTTTCTTT
NA	NA	TRBJ1-5	TRBV7-2	CASSLVGGGTGQPQHF	TGTGCCAGCAGCTTAGTTGGAGGGGGAACGGGTCAGCCCCAGCATTTT
TRBD2	NA	TRBJ2-3	TRBV6-1	CASSVTIAGSTDTQYF	TGTGCCAGCAGTGTTACTATAGCGGGCAGCACAGATACGCAGTATTTT
TRBD1	medium-sized	TRBJ2-3	TRBV9	CASGTDDYTQYF	TGTGCCAGCGGGACAGACGATTATACGCAGTATTTT
TRBD1	few	TRBJ1-2	TRBV20-1	CSAKGAGGYTF	TGCAGTGCTAAGGGGGCCGGTGGCTACACCTTC
TRBD1	NA	TRBJ2-3	TRBV19	CASRHRGFTDTQYF	TGTGCCAGTAGACACAGGGGCTTCACAGATACGCAGTATTTT
NA	few	TRBJ1-6	TRBV7-6	CASSPQGNSPLHF	TGTGCCAGCAGCCCACAAGGGAATTCACCCCTCCACTTT
TRBD1	NA	TRBJ1-2	TRBV18	CASSPEWQGADGYTF	TGTGCCAGCTCACCAGAGTGGCAGGGGGCGGATGGCTACACCTTC
TRBD2	NA	TRBJ2-3	TRBV4-1	CASSHLPSGGEADTQYF	TGCGCCAGCAGCCACCTACCTAGCGGGGGTGAGGCAGATACGCAGTATTTT
TRBD2	NA	TRBJ2-3	TRBV19	CASRPRTSGSTDTQYF	TGTGCCAGTAGACCAAGGACTAGCGGGAGCACAGATACGCAGTATTTT
NA	NA	TRBJ1-1	TRBV9	CASSVATRGYTEAFF	TGTGCCAGCAGCGTAGCTACGAGGGGGTATACTGAAGCTTTCTTT
TRBD1	NA	TRBJ2-1	TRBV19	CASNIYPARGGDINEQFF	TGTGCCAGTAATATCTATCCCGCCAGAGGGGGCGATATCAATGAGCAGTTCTTC